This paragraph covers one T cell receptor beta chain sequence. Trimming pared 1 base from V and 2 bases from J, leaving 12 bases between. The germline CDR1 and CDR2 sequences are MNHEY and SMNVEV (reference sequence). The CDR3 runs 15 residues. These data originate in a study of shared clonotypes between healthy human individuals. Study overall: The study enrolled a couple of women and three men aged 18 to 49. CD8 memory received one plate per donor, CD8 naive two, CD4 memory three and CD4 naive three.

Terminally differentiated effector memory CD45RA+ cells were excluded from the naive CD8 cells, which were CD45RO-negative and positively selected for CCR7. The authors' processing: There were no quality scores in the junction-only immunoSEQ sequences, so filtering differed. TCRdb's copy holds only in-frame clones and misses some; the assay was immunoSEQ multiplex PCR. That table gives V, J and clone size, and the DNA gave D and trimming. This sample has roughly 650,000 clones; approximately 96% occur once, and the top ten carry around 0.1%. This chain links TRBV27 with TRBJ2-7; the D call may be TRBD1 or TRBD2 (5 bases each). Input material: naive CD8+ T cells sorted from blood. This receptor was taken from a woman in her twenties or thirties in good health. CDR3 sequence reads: CASSLLGEMAYEQYF. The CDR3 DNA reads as TGTGCCAGCAGTTTATTGGGGGAGATGGCCTACGAGCAGTACTTC.